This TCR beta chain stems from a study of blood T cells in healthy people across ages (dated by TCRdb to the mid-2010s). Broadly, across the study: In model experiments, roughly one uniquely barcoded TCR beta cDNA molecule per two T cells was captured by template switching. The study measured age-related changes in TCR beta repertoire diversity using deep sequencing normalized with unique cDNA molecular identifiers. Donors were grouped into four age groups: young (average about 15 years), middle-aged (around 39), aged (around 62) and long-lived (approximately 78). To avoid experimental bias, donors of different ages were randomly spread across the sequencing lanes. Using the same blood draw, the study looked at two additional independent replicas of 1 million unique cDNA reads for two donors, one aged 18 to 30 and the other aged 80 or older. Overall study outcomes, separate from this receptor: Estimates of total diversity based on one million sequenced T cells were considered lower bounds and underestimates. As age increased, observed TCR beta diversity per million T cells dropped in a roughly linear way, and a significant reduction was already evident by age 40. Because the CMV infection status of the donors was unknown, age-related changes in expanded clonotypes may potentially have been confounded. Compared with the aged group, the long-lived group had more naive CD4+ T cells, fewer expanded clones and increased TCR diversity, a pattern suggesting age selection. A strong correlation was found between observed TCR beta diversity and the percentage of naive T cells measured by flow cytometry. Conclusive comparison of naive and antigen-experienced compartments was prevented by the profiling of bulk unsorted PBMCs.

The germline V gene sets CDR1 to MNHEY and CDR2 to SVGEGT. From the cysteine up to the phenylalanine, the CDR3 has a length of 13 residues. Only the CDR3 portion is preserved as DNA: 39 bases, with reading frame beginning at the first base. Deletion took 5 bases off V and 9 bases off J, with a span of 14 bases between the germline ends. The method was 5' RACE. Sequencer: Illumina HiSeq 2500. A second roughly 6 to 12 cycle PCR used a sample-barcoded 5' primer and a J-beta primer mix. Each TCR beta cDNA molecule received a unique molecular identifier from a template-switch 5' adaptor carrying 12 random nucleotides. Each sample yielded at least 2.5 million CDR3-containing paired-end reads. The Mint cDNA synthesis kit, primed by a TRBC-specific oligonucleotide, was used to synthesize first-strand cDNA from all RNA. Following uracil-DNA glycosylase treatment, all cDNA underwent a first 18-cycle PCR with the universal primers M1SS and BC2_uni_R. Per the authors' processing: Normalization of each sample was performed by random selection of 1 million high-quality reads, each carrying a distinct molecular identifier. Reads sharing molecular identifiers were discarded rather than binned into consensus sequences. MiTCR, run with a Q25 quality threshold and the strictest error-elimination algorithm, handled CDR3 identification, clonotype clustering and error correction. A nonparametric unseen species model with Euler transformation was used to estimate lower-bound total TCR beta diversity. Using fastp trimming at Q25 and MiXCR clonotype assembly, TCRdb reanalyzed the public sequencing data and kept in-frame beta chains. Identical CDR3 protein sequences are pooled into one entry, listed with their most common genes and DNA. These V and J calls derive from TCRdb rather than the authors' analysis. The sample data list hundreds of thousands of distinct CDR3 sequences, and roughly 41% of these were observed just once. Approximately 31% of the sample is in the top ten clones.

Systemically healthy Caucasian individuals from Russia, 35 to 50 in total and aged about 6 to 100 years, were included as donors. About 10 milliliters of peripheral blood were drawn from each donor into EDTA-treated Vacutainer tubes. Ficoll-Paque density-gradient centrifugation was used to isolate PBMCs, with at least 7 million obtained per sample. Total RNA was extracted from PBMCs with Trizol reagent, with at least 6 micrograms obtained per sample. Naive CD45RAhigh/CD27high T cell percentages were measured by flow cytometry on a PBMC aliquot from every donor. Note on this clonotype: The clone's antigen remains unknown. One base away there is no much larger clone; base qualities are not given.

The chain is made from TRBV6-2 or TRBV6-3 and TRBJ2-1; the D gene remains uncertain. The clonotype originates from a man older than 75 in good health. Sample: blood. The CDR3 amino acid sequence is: CASSQLQWGEQFF. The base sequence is TGTGCCAGCAGTCAACTACAGTGGGGTGAGCAGTTCTTC.